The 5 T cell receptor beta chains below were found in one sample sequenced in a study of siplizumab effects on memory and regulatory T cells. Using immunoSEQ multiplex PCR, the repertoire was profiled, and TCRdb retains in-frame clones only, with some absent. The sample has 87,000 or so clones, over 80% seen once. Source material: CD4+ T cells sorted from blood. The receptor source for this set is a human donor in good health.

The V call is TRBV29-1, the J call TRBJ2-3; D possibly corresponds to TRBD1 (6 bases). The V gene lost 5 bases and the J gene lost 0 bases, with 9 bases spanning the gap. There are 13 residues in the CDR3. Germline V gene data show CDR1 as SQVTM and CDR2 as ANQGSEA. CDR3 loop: CSVSGVSTDTQYF. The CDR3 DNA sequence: TGCAGCGTTTCAGGGGTTAGCACAGATACGCAGTATTTT.

The CDR3 sequence: CASSEGLSYEQYF. The CDR3 DNA follows: TGTGCCAGCTCAGAAGGGCTCTCCTACGAGCAGTACTTC. J is TRBJ2-7 and V is TRBV18, with D unresolved. V was cut by 5 bases and J by 0 bases, with 8 bases left in between. Germline V lookup: CDR1 KGHSH, CDR2 LQKENI. This CDR3 region has 13 residues.

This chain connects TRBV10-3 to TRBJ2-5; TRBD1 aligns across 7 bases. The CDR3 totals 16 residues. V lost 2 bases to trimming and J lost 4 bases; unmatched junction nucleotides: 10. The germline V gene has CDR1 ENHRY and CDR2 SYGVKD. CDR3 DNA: TGTGCCATCAGTGAGCGGAGAAGACAGGGTGGAGAGACCCAGTACTTC. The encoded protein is CAISERRRQGGETQYF.

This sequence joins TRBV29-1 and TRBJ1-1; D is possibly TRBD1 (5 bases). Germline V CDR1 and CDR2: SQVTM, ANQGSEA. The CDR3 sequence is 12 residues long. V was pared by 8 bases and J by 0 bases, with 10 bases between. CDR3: CSSGLLNTEAFF. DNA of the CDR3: TGCAGCTCGGGACTTTTGAACACTGAAGCTTTCTTT.

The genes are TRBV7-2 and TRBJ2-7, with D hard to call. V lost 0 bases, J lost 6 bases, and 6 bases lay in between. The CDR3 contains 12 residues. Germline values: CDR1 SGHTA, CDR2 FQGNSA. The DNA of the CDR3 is TGTGCCAGCAGCTTAGCGCACGGCGAGCAGTACTTC. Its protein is CASSLAHGEQYF.